Listed here are 2 T cell receptor beta chains from one sample, sequenced in a study of blood T cell repertoires in COVID-19. Generated by immunoSEQ multiplex PCR, the TCRdb table keeps only in-frame clones and is missing some. The profile shows 350,000 or so clones, roughly 90% of them singletons. The source material was PBMCs or T cells enriched from blood (not recorded which). These TCRs come from a woman in her twenties or thirties who had recovered from COVID-19.

As for this clone: Distinct nucleotide sequences in the sample also encode this CDR3. The chain couples TRBV6-2 or TRBV6-3 to TRBJ1-5; 10 bases agree with TRBD1. Germline V gene data show CDR1 as MNHEY and CDR2 as SVGEGT. With 5 bases clipped from V and 1 base from J, the junction kept 5 bases outside the gene matches. The CDR3 is 16 residues long. The CDR3 region is CASSSGQGVSNQPQHF. DNA of the CDR3: TGTGCCAGCAGTAGCGGACAGGGGGTAAGCAATCAGCCCCAGCATTTT.

V gene TRBV9 combines with J gene TRBJ2-5, with a weak D call TRBD2 (6 bases). The V gene's germline CDR1 is SGDLS and CDR2 YYNGEE. The germline V and J ends were trimmed by 4 bases and 4 bases, with 17 bases remaining between them. The CDR3 contains 15 residues. The CDR3 DNA follows: TGTGCCAGCAGCCCCCTAGGGGAGGCGGGAGAGACCCAGTACTTC. It translates to CASSPLGEAGETQYF.